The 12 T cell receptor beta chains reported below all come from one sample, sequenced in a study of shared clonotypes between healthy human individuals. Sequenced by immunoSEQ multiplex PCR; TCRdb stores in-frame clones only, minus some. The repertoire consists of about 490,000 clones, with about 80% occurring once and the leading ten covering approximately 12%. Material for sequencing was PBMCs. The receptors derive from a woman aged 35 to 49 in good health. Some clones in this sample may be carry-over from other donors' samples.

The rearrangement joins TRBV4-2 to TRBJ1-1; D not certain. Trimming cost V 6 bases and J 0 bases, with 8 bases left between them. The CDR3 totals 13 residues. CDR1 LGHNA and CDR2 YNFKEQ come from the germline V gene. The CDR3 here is CASRDELNTEAFF. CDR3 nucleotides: TGTGCCAGCAGGGACGAATTGAACACTGAAGCTTTCTTT.

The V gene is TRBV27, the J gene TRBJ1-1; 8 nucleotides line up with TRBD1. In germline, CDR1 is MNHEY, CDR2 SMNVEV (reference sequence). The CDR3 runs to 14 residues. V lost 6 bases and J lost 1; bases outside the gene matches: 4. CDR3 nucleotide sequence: TGTGCCAGCAGGAGGACAGGGACGAACACTGAAGCTTTCTTT. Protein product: CASRRTGTNTEAFF.

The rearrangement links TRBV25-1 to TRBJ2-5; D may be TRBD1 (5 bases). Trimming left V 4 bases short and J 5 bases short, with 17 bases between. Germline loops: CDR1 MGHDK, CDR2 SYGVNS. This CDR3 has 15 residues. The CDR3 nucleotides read TGTGCCAGCAGTGGCTACAGGAACCCAAATGAGACCCAGTACTTC. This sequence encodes CASSGYRNPNETQYF.

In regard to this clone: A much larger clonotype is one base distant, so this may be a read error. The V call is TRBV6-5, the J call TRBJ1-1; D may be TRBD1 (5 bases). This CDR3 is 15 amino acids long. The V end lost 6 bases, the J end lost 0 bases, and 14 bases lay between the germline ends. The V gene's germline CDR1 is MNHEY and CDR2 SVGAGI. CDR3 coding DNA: TGTGCCAGCAGACCCCCAGGGAGGATGAACACTGAAGCTTTCTTT. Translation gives CASRPPGRMNTEAFF.

The CDR3 reads CASSLTGGPDTQYF. CDR3 nucleotide sequence: TGTGCCAGCAGCTTAACAGGGGGCCCAGATACGCAGTATTTT. This chain links TRBV7-3 with TRBJ2-3, with 7 bases identical to TRBD1. V lost 0 bases to trimming and J lost 4 bases; unmatched junction nucleotides: 1. CDR1 SGHTA and CDR2 FQGTGA come from the germline V gene. There are 14 residues in the CDR3. Together with reference TRBV7-3 and TRBJ2-3, the CDR3 gives the full variable domain: GAGVSQTPSNKVTEKGKYVELRCDPISGHTALYWYRQSLGQGPEFLIYFQGTGAADDSGLPNDRFFAVRPEGSVSTLKIQRTERGDSAVYLCASSLTGGPDTQYFGPGTRLTVL.

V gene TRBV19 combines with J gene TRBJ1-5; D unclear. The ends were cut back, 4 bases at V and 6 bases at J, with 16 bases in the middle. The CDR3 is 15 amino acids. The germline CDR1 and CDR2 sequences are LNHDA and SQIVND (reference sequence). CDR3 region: CASSTPPVGSQPQHF. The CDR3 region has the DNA TGTGCCAGTAGTACACCTCCTGTGGGGAGTCAGCCCCAGCATTTT.

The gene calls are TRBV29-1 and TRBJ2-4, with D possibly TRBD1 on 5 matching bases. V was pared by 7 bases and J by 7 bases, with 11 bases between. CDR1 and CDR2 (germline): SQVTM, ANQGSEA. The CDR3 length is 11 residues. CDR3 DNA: TGCAGCGCGGGTAAGGGGAACATTCAGTACTTC. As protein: CSAGKGNIQYF. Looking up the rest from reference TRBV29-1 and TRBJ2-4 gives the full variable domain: SAVISQKPSRDICQRGTSLTIQCQVDSQVTMMFWYRQQPGQSLTLIATANQGSEATYESGFVIDKFPISRPNLTFSTLTVSNMSPEDSSIYLCSAGKGNIQYFGAGTRLSVL.

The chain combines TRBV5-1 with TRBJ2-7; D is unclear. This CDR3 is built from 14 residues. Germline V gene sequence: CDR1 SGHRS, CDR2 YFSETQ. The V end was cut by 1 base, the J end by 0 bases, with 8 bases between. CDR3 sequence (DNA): TGCGCCAGCAGCTTGCTTCCAGGCTCCTACGAGCAGTACTTC. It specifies CASSLLPGSYEQYF.

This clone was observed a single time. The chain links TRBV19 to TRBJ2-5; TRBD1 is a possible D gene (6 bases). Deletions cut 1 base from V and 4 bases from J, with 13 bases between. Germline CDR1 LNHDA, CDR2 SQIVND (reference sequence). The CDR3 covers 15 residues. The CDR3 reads CASSIAQGGPETQYF. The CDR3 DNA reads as TGTGCCAGTAGTATAGCACAGGGTGGGCCAGAGACCCAGTACTTC.

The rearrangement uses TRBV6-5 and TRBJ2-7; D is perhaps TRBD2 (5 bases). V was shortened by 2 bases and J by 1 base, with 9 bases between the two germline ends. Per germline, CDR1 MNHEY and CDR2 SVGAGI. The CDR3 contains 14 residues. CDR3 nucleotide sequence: TGTGCCAGCAGTTACAGCGGCAGATCCTACGAGCAGTACTTC. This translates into CASSYSGRSYEQYF.

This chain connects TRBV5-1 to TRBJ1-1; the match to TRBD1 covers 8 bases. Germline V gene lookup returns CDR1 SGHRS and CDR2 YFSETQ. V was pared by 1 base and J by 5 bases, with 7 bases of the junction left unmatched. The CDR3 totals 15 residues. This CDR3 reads CASSLRGQGATEAFF. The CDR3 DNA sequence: TGCGCCAGCAGCTTGCGAGGACAGGGAGCGACTGAAGCTTTCTTT.

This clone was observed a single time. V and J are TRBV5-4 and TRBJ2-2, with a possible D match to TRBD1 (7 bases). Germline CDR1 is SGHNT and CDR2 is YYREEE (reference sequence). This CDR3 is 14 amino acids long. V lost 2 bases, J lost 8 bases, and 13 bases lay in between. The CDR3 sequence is CASSFQGGLGELFF. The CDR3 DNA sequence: TGTGCCAGCAGCTTTCAGGGGGGACTGGGGGAGCTGTTTTTT.